In its sample, the clone carrying this T cell receptor (beta chain) was seen a few times. Its antigen is not identified. TCRdb re-analysed the reads in MiXCR, keeping a single row per CDR3 protein. The repertoire holds some 560,000 distinct CDR3 sequences, with 35% to 50% as singletons. This specimen belongs to a study of T cell repertoires in cytomegalovirus infection. Study overall: It was recently identified HLA-C-restricted and well-studied HLA-B-restricted CMV epitopes that the study used. Indications of both CMV infection and matching HLA type were provided by public TCR beta signatures. Points from the study as a whole: Within the response measured ex vivo, HLA-C-restricted CMV-specific TCR beta clonotypes were dominant.

With V trimmed by 1 base and J by 1 base, 4 bases remained unmatched. The germline CDR1 and CDR2 sequences are SGHDN and FVKESK. This CDR3 spans 16 amino acids. The chain couples TRBV14 to TRBJ2-3; TRBD2 matches 8 bases. This TCR derives from a human donor in good health (CMV status not recorded). Some clones in this sample may be carry-over from other donors' samples. The sequencing here drew on cultured PBMCs, taken from culture after CMV antigen stimulation. The CDR3 coding sequence is TGTGCCAGCAGCCAAGTCAGGGGACTAGGCACAGATACGCAGTATTTT. Translation: CASSQVRGLGTDTQYF.